This T cell receptor (beta chain) was identified in a study of CXCR3-negative and CXCR3-positive naive CD8 T cells. Overall study findings and caveats: When CXCR3-positive naive cells were set against CXCR3-negative naive cells, the former had more hydrophobic TRB CDR3s.

Germline V gene lookup returns CDR1 MGHRA and CDR2 YSYEKL. This CDR3 region has 13 residues. TRB cDNA libraries were made by UMI-labeled 5' RACE. With the 5' RACE reads reprocessed, TCRdb shows one record per CDR3 protein and no DNA. This sample contains 120,000 to 150,000 distinct CDR3 sequences. In regard to this clonotype: Antigen: not known.

The chain combines TRBV4-1 with TRBJ1-2; TCRdb lists TRBD1, though no DNA is available to test this call. The sequence derives from a human donor in good health. Some clones in this sample may be carry-over from other donors' samples. The sample was naive CXCR3+ CD8+ T cells from blood. Sample subset: CD45RO-CCR7+CD27+CD95- naive CD8+ T cells expressing CXCR3 (TNR3+). The CDR3 sequence: CASSPGGADGYTF.